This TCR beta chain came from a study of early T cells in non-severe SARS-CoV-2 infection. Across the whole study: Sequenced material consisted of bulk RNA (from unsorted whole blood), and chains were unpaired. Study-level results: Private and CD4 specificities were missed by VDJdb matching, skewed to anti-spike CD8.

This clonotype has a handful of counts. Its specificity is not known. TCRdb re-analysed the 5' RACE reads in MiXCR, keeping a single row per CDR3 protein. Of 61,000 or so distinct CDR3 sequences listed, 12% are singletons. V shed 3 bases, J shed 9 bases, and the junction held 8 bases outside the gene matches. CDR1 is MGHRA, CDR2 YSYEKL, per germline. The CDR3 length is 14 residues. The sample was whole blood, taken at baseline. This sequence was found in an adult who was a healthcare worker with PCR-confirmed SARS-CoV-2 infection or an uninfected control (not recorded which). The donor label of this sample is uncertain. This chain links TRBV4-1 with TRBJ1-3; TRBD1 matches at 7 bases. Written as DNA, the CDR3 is TGCGCCAGCAGCCATCCGGGACAGTCAAGCACCATATATTTT. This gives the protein CASSHPGQSSTIYF.